This section outlines one T cell receptor (beta chain) sequence together with its context. What it binds is unknown. This sample was included in a study of OX40 agonist ivuxolimab in advanced cancers. As for the study in general: Patients received ivuxolimab, an agonistic anti-OX40 (CD134) antibody. Patients in dose escalation had liver, melanoma, kidney or head and neck cancers. There were three patients with partial responses, one having hepatocellular carcinoma and two cutaneous melanoma. Study results and caveats: With doses of 0.1 to 3.0 mg/kg, CD4+ and CD8+ blood T cells had undergone clonal expansion by week 6.

From germline, CDR1 is LGHNA and CDR2 YNFKEQ. This CDR3 region has 14 residues. V was clipped by 1 base and J by 1 base, with 8 bases between them. Clones were sequenced by immunoSEQ multiplex PCR, and TCRdb holds only the in-frame ones, with some missing. The sample includes over 70,000 clones, under 95% of them seen just once. The chain is built from TRBV4-2 and TRBJ2-7; possibly TRBD1 for D (5 bases). The TCR was taken from an adult with an advanced solid tumor such as melanoma, head and neck, liver or kidney cancer. Sample: CD4+ or CD8+ T cells sorted from blood, taken in a trial of the OX40 agonist ivuxolimab. Here the CDR3 reads CASSQGSGSYEQYF. The DNA of the CDR3 is TGTGCCAGCAGCCAAGGTTCAGGGTCCTACGAGCAGTACTTC.